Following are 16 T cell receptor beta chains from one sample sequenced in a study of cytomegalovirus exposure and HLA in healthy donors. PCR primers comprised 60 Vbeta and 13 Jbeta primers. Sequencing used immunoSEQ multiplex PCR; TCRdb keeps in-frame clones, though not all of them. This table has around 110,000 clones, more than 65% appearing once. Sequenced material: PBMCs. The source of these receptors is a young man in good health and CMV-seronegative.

The CDR3 nucleotides are TGTGCCAGCGGAGCGATCCAGTACTTC. It specifies CASGAIQYF. The chain has TRBV28 and TRBJ2-5, with D unclear. This CDR3 region has 9 residues. Germline loops: CDR1 MDHEN, CDR2 SYDVKM. The germline V and J ends were trimmed by 8 bases and 10 bases, with 8 bases remaining between them.

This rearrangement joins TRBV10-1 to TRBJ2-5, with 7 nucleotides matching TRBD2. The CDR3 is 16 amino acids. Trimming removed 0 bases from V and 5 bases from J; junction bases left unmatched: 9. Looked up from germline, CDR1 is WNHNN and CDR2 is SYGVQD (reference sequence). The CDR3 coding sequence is TGCGCCAGCAGTGAGTCGTGGCGGCGGGGGTGGGAGACCCAGTACTTC. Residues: CASSESWRRGWETQYF.

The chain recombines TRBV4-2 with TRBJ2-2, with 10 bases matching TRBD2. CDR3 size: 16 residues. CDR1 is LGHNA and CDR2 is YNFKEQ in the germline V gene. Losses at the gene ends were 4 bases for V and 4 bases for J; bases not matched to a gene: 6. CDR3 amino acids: CASSLTSGVGTGELFF. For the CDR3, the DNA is TGTGCCAGCAGCCTCACTAGCGGGGTGGGCACCGGGGAGCTGTTTTTT.

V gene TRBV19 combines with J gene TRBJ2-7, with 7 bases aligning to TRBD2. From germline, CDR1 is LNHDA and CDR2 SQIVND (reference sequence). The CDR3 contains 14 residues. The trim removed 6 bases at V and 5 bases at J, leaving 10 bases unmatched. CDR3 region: CASSGAGVRDEQYF. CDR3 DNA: TGTGCCAGTAGCGGGGCGGGAGTTCGCGACGAGCAGTACTTC.

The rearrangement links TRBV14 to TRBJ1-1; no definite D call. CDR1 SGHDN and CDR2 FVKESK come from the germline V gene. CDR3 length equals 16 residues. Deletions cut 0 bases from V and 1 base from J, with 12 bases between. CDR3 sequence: CASSQEVGRSNTEAFF. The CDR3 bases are TGTGCCAGCAGCCAAGAAGTGGGCAGATCGAACACTGAAGCTTTCTTT.

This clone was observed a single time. Here the CDR3 DNA reads TGTGCCAGCAGCTTGGCGGGGGGAGAGACCCAGTACTTC. Protein sequence: CASSLAGGETQYF. This chain uses TRBV5-6 with TRBJ2-5; 7 bases fit TRBD2. The V and J ends lost 0 bases and 4 bases, in that order; junction bases with no gene match: 0. The CDR3 runs to 13 residues. In germline, CDR1 is SGHDT, CDR2 YYEEEE.

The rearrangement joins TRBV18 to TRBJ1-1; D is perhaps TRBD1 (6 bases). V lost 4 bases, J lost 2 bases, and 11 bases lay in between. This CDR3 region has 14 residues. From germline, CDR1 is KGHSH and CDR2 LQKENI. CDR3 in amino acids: CASSQQGSNTEAFF. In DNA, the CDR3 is TGTGCCAGCTCACAACAGGGCTCAAACACTGAAGCTTTCTTT. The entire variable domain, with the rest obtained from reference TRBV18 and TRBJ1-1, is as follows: NAGVMQNPRHLVRRRGQEARLRCSPMKGHSHVYWYRQLPEEGLKFMVYLQKENIIDESGMPKERFSAEFPKEGPSILRIQQVVRGDSAAYFCASSQQGSNTEAFFGQGTRLTVV.

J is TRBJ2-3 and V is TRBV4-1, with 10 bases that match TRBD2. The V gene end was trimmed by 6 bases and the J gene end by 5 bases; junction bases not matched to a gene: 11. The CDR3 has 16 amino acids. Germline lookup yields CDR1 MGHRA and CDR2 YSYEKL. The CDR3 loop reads CASSFERGGRQDTQYF. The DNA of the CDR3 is TGCGCCAGCAGTTTTGAGCGGGGGGGCCGACAAGATACGCAGTATTTT.

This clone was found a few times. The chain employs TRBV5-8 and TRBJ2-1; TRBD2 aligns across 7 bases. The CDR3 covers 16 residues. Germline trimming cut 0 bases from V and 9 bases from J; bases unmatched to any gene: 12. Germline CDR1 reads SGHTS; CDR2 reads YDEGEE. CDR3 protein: CASSLGVPGGFGEQFF. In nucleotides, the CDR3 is TGTGCCAGCAGCTTGGGCGTCCCGGGGGGTTTCGGTGAGCAGTTCTTC.

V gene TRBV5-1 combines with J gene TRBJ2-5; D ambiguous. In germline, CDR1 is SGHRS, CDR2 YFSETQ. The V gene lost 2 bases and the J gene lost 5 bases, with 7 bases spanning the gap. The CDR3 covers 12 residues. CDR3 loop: CASSFGGETQYF. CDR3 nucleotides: TGCGCCAGCAGCTTTGGTGGCGAGACCCAGTACTTC.

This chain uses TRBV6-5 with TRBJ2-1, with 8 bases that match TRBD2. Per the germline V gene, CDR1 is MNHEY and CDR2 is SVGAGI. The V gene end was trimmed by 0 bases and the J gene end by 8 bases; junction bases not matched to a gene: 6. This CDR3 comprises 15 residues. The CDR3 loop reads CASSYSPGGFDEQFF. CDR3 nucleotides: TGTGCCAGCAGTTACTCGCCGGGAGGGTTTGATGAGCAGTTCTTC.

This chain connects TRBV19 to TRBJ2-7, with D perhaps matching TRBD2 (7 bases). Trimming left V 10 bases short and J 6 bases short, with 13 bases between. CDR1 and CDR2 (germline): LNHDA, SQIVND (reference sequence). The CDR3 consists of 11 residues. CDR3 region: CATKGGGEQYF. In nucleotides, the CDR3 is TGTGCCACAAAGGGAGGGGGCGAGCAGTACTTC. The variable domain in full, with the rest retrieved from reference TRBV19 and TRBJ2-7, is DGGITQSPKYLFRKEGQNVTLSCEQNLNHDAMYWYRQDPGQGLRLIYYSQIVNDFQKGDIAEGYSVSREKKESFPLTVTSAQKNPTAFYLCATKGGGEQYFGPGTRLTVT.

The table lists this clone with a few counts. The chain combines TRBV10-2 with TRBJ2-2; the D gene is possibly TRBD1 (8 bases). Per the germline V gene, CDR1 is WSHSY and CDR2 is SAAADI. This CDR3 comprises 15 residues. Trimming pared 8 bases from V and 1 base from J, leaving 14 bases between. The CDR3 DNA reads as TGCGCCAGCCGAAGCGGGACAGGGAACACCGGGGAGCTGTTTTTT. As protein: CASRSGTGNTGELFF.

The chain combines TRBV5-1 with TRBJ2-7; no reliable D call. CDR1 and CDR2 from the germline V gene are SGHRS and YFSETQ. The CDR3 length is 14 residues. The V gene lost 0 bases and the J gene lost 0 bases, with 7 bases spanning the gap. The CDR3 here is CASSLAGDSYEQYF. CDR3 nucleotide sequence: TGCGCCAGCAGCTTGGCCGGTGACTCCTACGAGCAGTACTTC.

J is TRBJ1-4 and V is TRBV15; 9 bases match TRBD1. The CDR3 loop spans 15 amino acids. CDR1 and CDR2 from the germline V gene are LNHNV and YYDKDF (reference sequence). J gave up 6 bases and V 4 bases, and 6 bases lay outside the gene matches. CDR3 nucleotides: TGTGCCACCAGCATGTCCGGGACAGGGTATGAAAAACTGTTTTTT. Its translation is CATSMSGTGYEKLFF.

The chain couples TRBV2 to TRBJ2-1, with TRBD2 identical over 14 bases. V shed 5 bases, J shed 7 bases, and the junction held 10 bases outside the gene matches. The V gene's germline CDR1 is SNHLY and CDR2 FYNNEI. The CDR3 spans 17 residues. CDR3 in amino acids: CASSPRLAGGPHNEQFF. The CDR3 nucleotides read TGTGCCAGCAGTCCCCGACTAGCGGGAGGGCCCCATAATGAGCAGTTCTTC.